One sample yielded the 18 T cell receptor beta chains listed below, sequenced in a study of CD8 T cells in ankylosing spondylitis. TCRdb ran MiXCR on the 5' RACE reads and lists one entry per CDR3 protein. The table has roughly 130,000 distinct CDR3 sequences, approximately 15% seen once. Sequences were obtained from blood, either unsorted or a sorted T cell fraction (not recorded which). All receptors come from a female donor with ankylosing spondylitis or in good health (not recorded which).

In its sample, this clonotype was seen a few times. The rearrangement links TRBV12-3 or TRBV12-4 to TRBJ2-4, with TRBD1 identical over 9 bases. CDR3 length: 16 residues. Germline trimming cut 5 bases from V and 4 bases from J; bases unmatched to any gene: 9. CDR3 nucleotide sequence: TGTGCCAGCAGTCCGGGACAGGGAGTATCGAAAAACATTCAGTACTTC. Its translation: CASSPGQGVSKNIQYF.

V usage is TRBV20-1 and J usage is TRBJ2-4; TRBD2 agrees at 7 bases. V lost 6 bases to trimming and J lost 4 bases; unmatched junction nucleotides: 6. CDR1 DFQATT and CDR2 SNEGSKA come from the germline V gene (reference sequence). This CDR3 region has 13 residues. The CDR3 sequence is CSAGVGGKNIQYF. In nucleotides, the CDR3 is TGCAGTGCCGGAGTGGGGGGGAAAAACATTCAGTACTTC.

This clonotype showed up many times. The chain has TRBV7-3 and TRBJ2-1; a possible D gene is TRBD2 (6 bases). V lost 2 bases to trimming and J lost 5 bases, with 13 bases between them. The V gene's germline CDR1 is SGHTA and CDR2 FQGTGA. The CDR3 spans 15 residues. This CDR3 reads CASSLDSGNNNEQFF. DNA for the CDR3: TGTGCCAGCAGCTTAGATAGCGGAAACAACAATGAGCAGTTCTTC. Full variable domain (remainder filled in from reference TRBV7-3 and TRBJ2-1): GAGVSQTPSNKVTEKGKYVELRCDPISGHTALYWYRQSLGQGPEFLIYFQGTGAADDSGLPNDRFFAVRPEGSVSTLKIQRTERGDSAVYLCASSLDSGNNNEQFFGPGTRLTVL.

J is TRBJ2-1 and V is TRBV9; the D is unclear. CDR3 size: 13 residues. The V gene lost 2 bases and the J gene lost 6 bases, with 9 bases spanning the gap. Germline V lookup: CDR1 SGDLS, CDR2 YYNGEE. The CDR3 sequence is CASSVHLTNEQFF. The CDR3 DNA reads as TGTGCCAGCAGCGTTCACCTCACCAATGAGCAGTTCTTC.

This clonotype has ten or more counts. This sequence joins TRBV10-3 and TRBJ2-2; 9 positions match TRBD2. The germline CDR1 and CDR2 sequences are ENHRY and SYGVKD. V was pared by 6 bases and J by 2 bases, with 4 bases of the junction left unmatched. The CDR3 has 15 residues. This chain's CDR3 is CAIRLAGSNTGELFF. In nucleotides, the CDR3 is TGTGCCATCAGGCTAGCGGGATCCAACACCGGGGAGCTGTTTTTT.

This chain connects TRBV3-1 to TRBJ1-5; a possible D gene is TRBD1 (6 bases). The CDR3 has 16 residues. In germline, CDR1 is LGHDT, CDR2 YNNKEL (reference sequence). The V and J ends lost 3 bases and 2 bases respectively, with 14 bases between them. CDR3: CASSHRGGVGNQPQHF. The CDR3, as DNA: TGTGCCAGCAGCCACAGAGGGGGGGTTGGCAATCAGCCCCAGCATTTT.

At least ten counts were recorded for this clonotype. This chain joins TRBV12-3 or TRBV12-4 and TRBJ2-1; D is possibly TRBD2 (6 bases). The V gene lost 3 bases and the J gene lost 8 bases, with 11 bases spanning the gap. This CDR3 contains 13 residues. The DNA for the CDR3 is TGTGCCAGCAGTTTCGGGAGTGTAGATGAGCAGTTCTTC. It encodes CASSFGSVDEQFF.

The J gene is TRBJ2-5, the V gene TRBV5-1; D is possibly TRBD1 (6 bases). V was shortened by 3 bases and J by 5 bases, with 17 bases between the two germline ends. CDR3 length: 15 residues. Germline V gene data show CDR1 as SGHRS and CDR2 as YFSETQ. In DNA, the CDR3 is TGCGCCAGCAGCTGGGTTTTGGAGACAGGCGAGACCCAGTACTTC. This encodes CASSWVLETGETQYF.

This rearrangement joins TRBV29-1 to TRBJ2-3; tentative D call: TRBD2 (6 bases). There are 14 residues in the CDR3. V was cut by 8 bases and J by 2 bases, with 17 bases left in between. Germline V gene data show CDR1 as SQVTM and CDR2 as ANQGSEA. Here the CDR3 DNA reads TGCAGCTCCCTGAGGCCGGGAGTCACAGATACGCAGTATTTT. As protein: CSSLRPGVTDTQYF.

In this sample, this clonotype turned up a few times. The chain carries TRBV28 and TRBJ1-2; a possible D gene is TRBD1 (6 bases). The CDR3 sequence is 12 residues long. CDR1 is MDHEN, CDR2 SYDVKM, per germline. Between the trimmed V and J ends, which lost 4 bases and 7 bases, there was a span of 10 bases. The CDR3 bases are TGTGCCAGCAGTTCACAGGGTCTTGGCTACACCTTC. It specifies CASSSQGLGYTF.

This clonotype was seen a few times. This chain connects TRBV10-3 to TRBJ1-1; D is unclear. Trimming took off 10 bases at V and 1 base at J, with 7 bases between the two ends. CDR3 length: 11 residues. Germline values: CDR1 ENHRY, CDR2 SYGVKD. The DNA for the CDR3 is TGTGCCACCTCCAGGAACACTGAAGCTTTCTTT. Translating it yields CATSRNTEAFF.

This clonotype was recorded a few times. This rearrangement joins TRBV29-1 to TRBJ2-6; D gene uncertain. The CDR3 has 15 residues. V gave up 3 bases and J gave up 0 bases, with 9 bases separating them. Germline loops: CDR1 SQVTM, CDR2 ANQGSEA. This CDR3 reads CSVDSPASGANVLTF. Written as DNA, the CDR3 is TGCAGCGTTGACTCCCCAGCCTCTGGGGCCAACGTCCTGACTTTC.

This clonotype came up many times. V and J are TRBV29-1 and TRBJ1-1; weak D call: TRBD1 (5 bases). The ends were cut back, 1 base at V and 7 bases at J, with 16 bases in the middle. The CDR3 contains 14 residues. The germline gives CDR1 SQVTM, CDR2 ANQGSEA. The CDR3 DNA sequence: TGCAGCGTTGAAGGGTTGAAGGGGCGAGGTGAAGCTTTCTTT. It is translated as CSVEGLKGRGEAFF.

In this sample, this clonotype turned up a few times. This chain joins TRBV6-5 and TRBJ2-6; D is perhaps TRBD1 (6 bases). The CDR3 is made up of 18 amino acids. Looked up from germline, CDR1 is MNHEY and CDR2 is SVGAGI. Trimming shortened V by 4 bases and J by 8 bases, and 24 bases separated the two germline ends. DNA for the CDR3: TGTGCCAGCAGTTCACTTCAGAAACAGGGCCTTCGCCCCAACGTCCTGACTTTC. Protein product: CASSSLQKQGLRPNVLTF.

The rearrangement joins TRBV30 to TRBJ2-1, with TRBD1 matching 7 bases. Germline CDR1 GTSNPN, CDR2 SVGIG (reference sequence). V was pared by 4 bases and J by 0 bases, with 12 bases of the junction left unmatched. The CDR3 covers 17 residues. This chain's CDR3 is CAWIKPPTGNSYNEQFF. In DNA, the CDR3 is TGTGCCTGGATTAAACCCCCGACAGGGAACTCCTACAATGAGCAGTTCTTC.

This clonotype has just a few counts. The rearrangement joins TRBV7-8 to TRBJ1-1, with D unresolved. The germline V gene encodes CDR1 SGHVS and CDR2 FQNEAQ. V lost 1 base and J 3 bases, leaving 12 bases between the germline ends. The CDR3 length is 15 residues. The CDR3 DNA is TGTGCCAGCAGCTTAGAGGCCCAAGGGTACACTGAAGCTTTCTTT. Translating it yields CASSLEAQGYTEAFF.

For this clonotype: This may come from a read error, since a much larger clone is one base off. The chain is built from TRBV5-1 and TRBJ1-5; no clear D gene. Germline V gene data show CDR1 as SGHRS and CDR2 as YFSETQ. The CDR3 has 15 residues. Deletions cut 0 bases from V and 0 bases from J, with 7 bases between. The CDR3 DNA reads TGCGCCAGCAGCTTGGAGCCGGGTAGCAATCAGCCCCAGCATTTT. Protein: CASSLEPGSNQPQHF. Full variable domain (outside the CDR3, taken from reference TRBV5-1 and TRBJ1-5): KAGVTQTPRYLIKTRGQQVTLSCSPISGHRSVSWYQQTPGQGLQFLFEYFSETQRNKGNFPGRFSGRQFSNSRSEMNVSTLELGDSALYLCASSLEPGSNQPQHFGDGTRLSIL.

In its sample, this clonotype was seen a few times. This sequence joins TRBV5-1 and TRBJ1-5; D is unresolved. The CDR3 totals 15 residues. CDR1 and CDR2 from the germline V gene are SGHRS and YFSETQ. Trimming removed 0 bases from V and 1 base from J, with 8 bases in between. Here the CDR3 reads CASSLAPGSNQPQHF. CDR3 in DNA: TGCGCCAGCAGCTTGGCACCGGGGAGCAATCAGCCCCAGCATTTT.